Following are 27 T cell receptor beta chains from one sample sequenced in a study of identical twins. Via MiXCR, TCRdb re-called the 5' RACE reads, giving one row per CDR3 protein. The sample lists fewer than 800,000 distinct CDR3 sequences, 7.1% occurring once. The data also belong to a second study, concerning yellow fever vaccine responses in identical twins.

Sequencing used PBMCs. These receptors were obtained from a young woman in good health.

At least ten counts were recorded for this clonotype. The CDR3 spells CASSLGAVAYNEQFF. The CDR3 DNA is TGTGCCAGCAGCTTGGGGGCAGTTGCCTACAATGAGCAGTTCTTC. V usage is TRBV7-2 and J usage is TRBJ2-1; D is perhaps TRBD1 (6 bases). V lost 3 bases and J lost 2, with 11 bases in between. Germline V gives CDR1 SGHTA, CDR2 FQGNSA. The CDR3 has 15 residues.

V gene TRBV12-3 or TRBV12-4 combines with J gene TRBJ1-5; D gene unclear. This CDR3 region has 12 residues. V shed 5 bases and J shed 6 bases, with 8 bases lying between them. The CDR3 bases are TGTGCCAGCAGTAGTTTCGCTCAGCCCCAGCATTTT. Amino acid sequence: CASSSFAQPQHF.

This chain links TRBV5-1 with TRBJ2-7, with 11 bases fitting TRBD2. Germline loops: CDR1 SGHRS, CDR2 YFSETQ. J was trimmed by 3 bases and V by 3 bases; bases with no gene match: 11. CDR3 length: 17 residues. The CDR3 region has the DNA TGCGCCAGCAGCTGGCTACCCGGGACTAGCGGCATCTACGAGCAGTACTTC. Translating gives CASSWLPGTSGIYEQYF.

Only a few counts were recorded for this clonotype. CDR3 in DNA: TGCAGCGTTGCCCCGGACAGCTCCTACGAGCAGTACTTC. This codes for CSVAPDSSYEQYF. This rearrangement joins TRBV29-1 to TRBJ2-7; D may be TRBD1 (6 bases). Looked up from germline, CDR1 is SQVTM and CDR2 is ANQGSEA. The CDR3 runs 13 residues. V lost 4 bases to trimming and J lost 0 bases, with 10 bases between them.

The chain joins TRBV2 to TRBJ2-2; D not certain. The V end was cut by 5 bases, the J end by 2 bases, with 12 bases between. The germline V gene has CDR1 SNHLY and CDR2 FYNNEI. CDR3 size: 15 residues. The chain's CDR3 is CASSSVSGNTGELFF. In nucleotides, the CDR3 is TGTGCCAGCAGTAGCGTATCCGGTAACACCGGGGAGCTGTTTTTT.

This clonotype has only a few counts. The V gene is TRBV6-5, the J gene TRBJ1-1; perhaps TRBD1 as D (5 bases). This CDR3 comprises 14 residues. V shed 2 bases and J shed 5 bases, with 12 bases lying between them. Per germline, CDR1 MNHEY and CDR2 SVGAGI. In DNA form, the CDR3 reads TGTGCCAGCAGTTACGGGAAGGGGTTAACTGAAGCTTTCTTT. Amino acids: CASSYGKGLTEAFF.

In this sample, this clonotype turned up a few times. The chain carries TRBV5-4 and TRBJ2-5, with TRBD1 matching 7 bases. The CDR3 sequence is 17 residues long. V shed 4 bases, J shed 0 bases, and the junction held 12 bases outside the gene matches. CDR1 and CDR2 from the germline V gene are SGHNT and YYREEE (reference sequence). The CDR3 nucleotides read TGTGCCAGCAGCCCCGGACCAACCGGGACAGACCAAGAGACCCAGTACTTC. Encoded protein: CASSPGPTGTDQETQYF. The whole variable domain, filled in from reference TRBV5-4 and TRBJ2-5, reads ETGVTQSPTHLIKTRGQQVTLRCSSQSGHNTVSWYQQALGQGPQFIFQYYREEENGRGNFPPRFSGLQFPNYSSELNVNALELDDSALYLCASSPGPTGTDQETQYFGPGTRLLVL.

This clonotype was found many times. The chain couples TRBV6-2 or TRBV6-3 to TRBJ2-3; 10 bases fit TRBD1. The CDR3 totals 16 residues. The germline CDR1 and CDR2 sequences are MNHEY and SVGEGT. J gave up 3 bases and V 6 bases, and 9 bases lay outside the gene matches. The CDR3 protein is CASSPNRDRGTDTQYF. In DNA form, the CDR3 reads TGTGCCAGCAGCCCCAACCGGGACAGGGGAACAGATACGCAGTATTTT.

This clonotype came up many times. The chain is built from TRBV24-1 and TRBJ2-3; D unresolved. The CDR3 runs to 12 residues. V was cut by 7 bases and J by 4 bases, with 8 bases left in between. The V gene's germline CDR1 is KGHDR and CDR2 SFDVKD. The CDR3: CATSRTADTQYF. The CDR3 DNA reads as TGTGCCACCAGCCGGACCGCAGATACGCAGTATTTT.

This rearrangement joins TRBV6-2 or TRBV6-3 to TRBJ2-7; no clear D gene. Trimming left V 7 bases short and J 5 bases short, with 12 bases between. CDR1 and CDR2 from the germline V gene are MNHEY and SVGEGT. This CDR3 has 12 residues. The CDR3 protein is CASTQSWNEQYF. As DNA, the CDR3 is TGTGCCAGCACTCAGTCGTGGAACGAGCAGTACTTC.

This clonotype showed up just a few times. V usage is TRBV2 and J usage is TRBJ2-7; D is undetermined. V was shortened by 7 bases and J by 0 bases, with 13 bases between the two germline ends. Germline V gene lookup returns CDR1 SNHLY and CDR2 FYNNEI. The CDR3 runs 14 residues. The CDR3 nucleotides are TGTGCCAGCAAGTTGGCGGACGACTCCTACGAGCAGTACGTC. Translated, it gives CASKLADDSYEQYV.

The chain carries TRBV11-2 and TRBJ2-5; 11 nucleotides line up with TRBD2. V lost 2 bases and J lost 4; bases outside the gene matches: 6. CDR1 is SGHAT and CDR2 is FQNNGV in the germline V gene. The CDR3 runs 16 residues. The CDR3 sequence is CASSLRPSGRTETQYF. In DNA form, the CDR3 reads TGTGCCAGCAGCTTAAGGCCTAGCGGGAGGACAGAGACCCAGTACTTC.

The chain joins TRBV15 to TRBJ2-1; D is perhaps TRBD1 (6 bases). Trimming removed 5 bases at V and 0 bases at J, with 14 bases between. Germline values: CDR1 LNHNV, CDR2 YYDKDF (reference sequence). There are 16 residues in the CDR3. The CDR3 loop is CATSEQGWPSYNEQFF. The CDR3 DNA reads as TGTGCCACCAGCGAACAGGGTTGGCCCTCCTACAATGAGCAGTTCTTC.

The sample holds many counts of this clonotype. One junction end does not reproduce the germline sequence, and a read error may be involved. This CDR3 reads CASSLGTGDYGYTF. Written as DNA, the CDR3 is TGTGCCAGCAGCTTAGGGACAGGGGACTATGGCTACACCTTC. V is TRBV5-1 and J is TRBJ1-2; 10 nucleotides line up with TRBD1. Germline lookup yields CDR1 SGHRS and CDR2 YFSETQ. The CDR3 sequence is 14 residues long.

This sequence joins TRBV5-6 and TRBJ2-3; the D gene is possibly TRBD1 (6 bases). The CDR3 has 14 residues. Germline V gene sequence: CDR1 SGHDT, CDR2 YYEEEE. V shed 4 bases and J shed 1 base, with 10 bases lying between them. CDR3 amino acids: CASSVDSRTDTQYF. In DNA, the CDR3 is TGTGCCAGCAGCGTGGACAGTCGCACAGATACGCAGTATTTT.

This clonotype showed up just a few times. The genes are TRBV7-3 and TRBJ2-3, with a possible D match to TRBD1 (5 bases). The CDR3 is 13 amino acids. Germline V gives CDR1 SGHTA, CDR2 FQGTGA. V dropped 6 bases and J dropped 3 bases, with 10 bases sitting between them. CDR3 DNA sequence: TGTGCCAGCAGGGTCAGGGCGACAGATACGCAGTATTTT. It specifies CASRVRATDTQYF.

In its sample, this clonotype was seen a few times. The gene calls are TRBV5-1 and TRBJ2-7; D not resolved. Trimming took off 0 bases at V and 3 bases at J, with 7 bases between the two ends. Germline V lookup: CDR1 SGHRS, CDR2 YFSETQ. This CDR3 spans 13 amino acids. The CDR3 nucleotides read TGCGCCAGCAGCTTGGCTTTGGGCTACGAGCAGTACTTC. As protein: CASSLALGYEQYF.

This clonotype was counted only a few times. The rearrangement uses TRBV6-1 and TRBJ2-3; D gene unclear. CDR3 size: 13 residues. With 3 bases removed from V and 9 bases from J, the gap between germline ends came to 13 bases. Germline CDR1 MNHNS, CDR2 SASEGT. This chain's CDR3 is CASSERRGRTQYF. In DNA form, the CDR3 reads TGTGCCAGCAGTGAGCGTCGCGGTAGGACGCAGTATTTT.

Remarks on this clonotype: With a much larger clone just one base away, this may be a read error. The V call is TRBV3-1, the J call TRBJ2-2; 9 bases are shared with TRBD1. Germline CDR1 reads LGHDT; CDR2 reads YNNKEL (reference sequence). J lost 6 bases, V lost 4 bases, and 0 bases had no gene match. The CDR3 spans 13 residues. CDR3 coding DNA: TGTGCCAGCAGCCGGACAGGGGCCGGGGAGCTGTTTTTT. This gives the protein CASSRTGAGELFF.

The rearrangement links TRBV5-1 to TRBJ2-3, with 11 positions matching TRBD2. Germline lookup yields CDR1 SGHRS and CDR2 YFSETQ. V lost 4 bases and J lost 5; bases outside the gene matches: 9. CDR3 size: 16 residues. DNA for the CDR3: TGCGCCAGCAGCAGTAGTAGCGGGAGGGCCGGAGATACGCAGTATTTT. Encoded protein: CASSSSSGRAGDTQYF.

The V and J genes are TRBV20-1 and TRBJ2-1; D perhaps matches TRBD1 (6 bases). V shed 3 bases and J shed 0 bases, with 15 bases lying between them. CDR3 length equals 16 residues. Germline CDR1 is DFQATT and CDR2 is SNEGSKA (reference sequence). Here the CDR3 DNA reads TGCAGTGCTAGTTTGGGGGCGCGGGTCTCCTACAATGAGCAGTTCTTC. This encodes CSASLGARVSYNEQFF.

The chain combines TRBV20-1 with TRBJ1-2; D ambiguous. Germline CDR1 is DFQATT and CDR2 is SNEGSKA (reference sequence). CDR3 size: 10 residues. Trimming shortened V by 7 bases and J by 8 bases, and 11 bases separated the two germline ends. This CDR3 reads CSGQEWGYTF. The CDR3 DNA sequence: TGCAGTGGTCAGGAATGGGGCTACACCTTC.

This clonotype was seen a handful of times. The rearrangement links TRBV6-6 to TRBJ2-1, with D possibly being TRBD1 (6 bases). Trimming stripped 7 bases from V and 9 bases from J, with 16 bases between. In germline, CDR1 is MNHNY, CDR2 SVGAGI (reference sequence). This CDR3 is built from 13 residues. Here the CDR3 reads CASIPQGLGEQFF. The DNA for the CDR3 is TGTGCCAGCATCCCACAGGGTTTAGGTGAGCAGTTCTTC.

This clonotype was seen many times. The DNA of the CDR3 is TGCGCCAGCAGTGAGAAGCGGGGGGTTGGTAATGAGCAGTTCTTC. It specifies CASSEKRGVGNEQFF. V is TRBV10-1 and J is TRBJ2-1; 9 bases align to TRBD2. Looked up from germline, CDR1 is WNHNN and CDR2 is SYGVQD (reference sequence). CDR3 length: 15 amino acids. J was trimmed by 7 bases and V by 2 bases; bases with no gene match: 6.

This clonotype was counted a few times. The rearrangement joins TRBV4-1 to TRBJ2-3; D is undetermined. Trimming pared 2 bases from V and 3 bases from J, leaving 18 bases between. The CDR3 contains 17 residues. Per germline, CDR1 MGHRA and CDR2 YSYEKL. The CDR3 DNA sequence: TGCGCCAGCAGCCAACCGAGATTCCCCGCTACGACAGATACGCAGTATTTT. Translating gives CASSQPRFPATTDTQYF.

This clonotype was recorded many times. The CDR3 DNA reads TGTGCCAGCTCACGACTAGCGGGAGTTTCCGAGCAGTACTTC. Translation gives CASSRLAGVSEQYF. V usage is TRBV18 and J usage is TRBJ2-7, with 12 nucleotides matching TRBD2. Germline V gives CDR1 KGHSH, CDR2 LQKENI. The CDR3 extends over 14 amino acids. The trim removed 4 bases at V and 6 bases at J, leaving 4 bases unmatched.

Ten or more counts support this clonotype. The chain is built from TRBV12-3 or TRBV12-4 and TRBJ1-5, with a tentative D call TRBD1 (5 bases). This CDR3 is built from 14 residues. Trimming removed 3 bases at V and 3 bases at J, with 9 bases between. CDR3 region: CASSFLGVNQPQHF. The DNA for the CDR3 is TGTGCCAGCAGTTTTCTAGGGGTCAATCAGCCCCAGCATTTT.